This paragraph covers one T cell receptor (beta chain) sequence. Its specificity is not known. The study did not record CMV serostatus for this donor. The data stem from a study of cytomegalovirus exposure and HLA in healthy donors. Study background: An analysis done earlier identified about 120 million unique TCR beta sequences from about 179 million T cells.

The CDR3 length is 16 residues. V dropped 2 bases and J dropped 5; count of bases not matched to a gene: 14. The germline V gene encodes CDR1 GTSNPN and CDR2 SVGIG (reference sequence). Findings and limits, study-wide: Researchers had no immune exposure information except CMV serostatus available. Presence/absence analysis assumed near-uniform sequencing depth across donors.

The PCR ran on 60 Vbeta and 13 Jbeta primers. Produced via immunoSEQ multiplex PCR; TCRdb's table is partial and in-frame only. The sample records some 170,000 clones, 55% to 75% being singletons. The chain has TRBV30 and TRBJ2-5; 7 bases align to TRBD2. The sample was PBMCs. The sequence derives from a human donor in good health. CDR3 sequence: CAWSLIGTITRETQYF. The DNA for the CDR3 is TGTGCCTGGAGTCTTATCGGGACTATCACTCGGGAGACCCAGTACTTC.